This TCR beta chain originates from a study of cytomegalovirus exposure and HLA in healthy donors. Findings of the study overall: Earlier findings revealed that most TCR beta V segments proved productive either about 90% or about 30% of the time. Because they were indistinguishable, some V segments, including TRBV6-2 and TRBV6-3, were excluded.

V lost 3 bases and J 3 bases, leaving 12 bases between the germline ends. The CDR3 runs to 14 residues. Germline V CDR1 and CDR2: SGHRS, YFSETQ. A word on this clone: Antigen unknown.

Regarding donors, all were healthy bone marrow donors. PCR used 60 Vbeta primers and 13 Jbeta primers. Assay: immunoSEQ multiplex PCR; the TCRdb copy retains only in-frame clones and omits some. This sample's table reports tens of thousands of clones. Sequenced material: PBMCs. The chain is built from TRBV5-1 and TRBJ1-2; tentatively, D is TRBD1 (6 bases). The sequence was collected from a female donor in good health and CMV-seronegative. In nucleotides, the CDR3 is TGCGCCAGCAGCTCGGACAGCCGGGACTATGGCTACACCTTC. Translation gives CASSSDSRDYGYTF.